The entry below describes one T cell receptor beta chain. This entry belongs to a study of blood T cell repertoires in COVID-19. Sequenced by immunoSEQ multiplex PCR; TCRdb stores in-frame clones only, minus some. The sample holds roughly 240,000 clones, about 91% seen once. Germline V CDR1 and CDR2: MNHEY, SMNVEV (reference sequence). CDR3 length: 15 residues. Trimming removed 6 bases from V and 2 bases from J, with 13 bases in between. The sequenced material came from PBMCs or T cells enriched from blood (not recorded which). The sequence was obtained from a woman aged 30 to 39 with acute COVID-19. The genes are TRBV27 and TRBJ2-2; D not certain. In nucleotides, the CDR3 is TGTGCCAGCAGCTCCTGGGCCACCAACACCGGGGAGCTGTTTTTT. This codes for CASSSWATNTGELFF.